The sequence of this TCR beta chain was determined in a study of OX40 agonist ivuxolimab in advanced cancers. Findings and caveats of the study: CD8+ T cells showed, on average, more clonal expansion than CD4+ cells.

In the case of this clone: The antigen is undetermined.

The V gene end was trimmed by 1 base and the J gene end by 8 bases; junction bases not matched to a gene: 6. The CDR3 is made up of 15 amino acids. Looked up from germline, CDR1 is SEHNR and CDR2 is FQNEAQ (reference sequence). Assay: immunoSEQ multiplex PCR; the TCRdb copy retains only in-frame clones and omits some. The repertoire holds 37,000 or so clones, with approximately 84% as singletons. The clonotype was recovered from an adult with an advanced solid tumor such as melanoma, head and neck, liver or kidney cancer. The genes are TRBV7-9 and TRBJ1-4; TRBD1 matches at 8 bases. The sample here was CD4+ or CD8+ T cells sorted from blood, taken in a trial of the OX40 agonist ivuxolimab. The CDR3 DNA reads TGTGCCAGCAGCTTAGTGTCAGGGGGCGGCGAAAAACTGTTTTTT. Translating gives CASSLVSGGGEKLFF.